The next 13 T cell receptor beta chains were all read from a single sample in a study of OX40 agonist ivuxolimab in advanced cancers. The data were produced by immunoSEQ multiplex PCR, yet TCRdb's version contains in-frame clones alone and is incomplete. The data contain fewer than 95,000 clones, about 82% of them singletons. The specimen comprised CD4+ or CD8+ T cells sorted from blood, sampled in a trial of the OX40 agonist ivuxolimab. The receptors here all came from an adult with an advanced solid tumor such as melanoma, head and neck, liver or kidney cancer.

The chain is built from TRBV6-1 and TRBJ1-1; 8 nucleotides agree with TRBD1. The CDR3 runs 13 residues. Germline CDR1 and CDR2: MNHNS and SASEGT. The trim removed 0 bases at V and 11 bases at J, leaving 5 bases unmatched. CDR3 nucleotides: TGTGCCAGCAGTGAAGCCCGCAGGGGGCTGGCTTTCTTT. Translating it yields CASSEARRGLAFF.

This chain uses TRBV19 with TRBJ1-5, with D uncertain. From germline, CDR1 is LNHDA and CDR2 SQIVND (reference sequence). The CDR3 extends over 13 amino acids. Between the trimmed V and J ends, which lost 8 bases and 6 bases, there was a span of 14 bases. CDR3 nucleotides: TGTGCCAGTCGAAGGGAGGTCGGTCAGCCCCAGCATTTT. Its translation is CASRREVGQPQHF.

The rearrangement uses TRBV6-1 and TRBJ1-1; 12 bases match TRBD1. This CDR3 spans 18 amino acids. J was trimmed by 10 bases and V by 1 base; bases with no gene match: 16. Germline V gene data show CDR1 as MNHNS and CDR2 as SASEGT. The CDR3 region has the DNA TGTGCCAGCAGTGAAGAATTTTTTGGGACAGGGGGCCGGGGCGTAGCTTTCTTT. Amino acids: CASSEEFFGTGGRGVAFF.

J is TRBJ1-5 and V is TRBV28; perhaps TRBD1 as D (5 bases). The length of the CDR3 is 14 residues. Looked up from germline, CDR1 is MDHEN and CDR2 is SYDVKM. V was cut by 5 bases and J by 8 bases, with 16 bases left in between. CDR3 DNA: TGTGCCAGCAGTCTCACAACAGGTATCGAGCCCCAGCATTTT. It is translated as CASSLTTGIEPQHF.

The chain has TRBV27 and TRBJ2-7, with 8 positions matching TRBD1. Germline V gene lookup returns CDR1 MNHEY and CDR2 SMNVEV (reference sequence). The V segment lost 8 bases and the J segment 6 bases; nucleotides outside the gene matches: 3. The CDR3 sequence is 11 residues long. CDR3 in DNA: TGTGCCAGCGGGACAGGCGTCGAGCAGTACTTC. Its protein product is CASGTGVEQYF.

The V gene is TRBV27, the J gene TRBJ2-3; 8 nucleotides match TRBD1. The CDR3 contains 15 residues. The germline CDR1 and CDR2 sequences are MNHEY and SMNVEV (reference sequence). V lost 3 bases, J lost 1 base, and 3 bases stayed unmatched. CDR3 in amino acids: CASSFPGQGTDTQYF. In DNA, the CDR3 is TGTGCCAGCAGTTTCCCGGGACAGGGCACAGATACGCAGTATTTT.

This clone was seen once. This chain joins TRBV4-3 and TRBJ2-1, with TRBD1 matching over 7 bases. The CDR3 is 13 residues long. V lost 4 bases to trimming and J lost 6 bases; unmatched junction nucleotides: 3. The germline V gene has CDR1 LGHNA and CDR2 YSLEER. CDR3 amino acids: CASSRGQSNEQFF. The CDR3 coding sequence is TGCGCCAGCAGCCGGGGACAGTCCAATGAGCAGTTCTTC.

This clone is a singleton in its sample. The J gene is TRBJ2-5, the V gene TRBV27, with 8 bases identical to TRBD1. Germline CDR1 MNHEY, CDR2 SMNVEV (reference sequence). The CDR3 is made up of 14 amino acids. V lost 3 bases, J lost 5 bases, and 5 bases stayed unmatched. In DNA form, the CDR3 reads TGTGCCAGCAGTTTTGCAGGGGGCGGGGAGACCCAGTACTTC. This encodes CASSFAGGGETQYF.

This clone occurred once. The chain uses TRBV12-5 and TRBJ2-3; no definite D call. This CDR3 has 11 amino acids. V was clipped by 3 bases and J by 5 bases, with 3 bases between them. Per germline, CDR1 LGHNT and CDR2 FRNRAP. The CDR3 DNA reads TGTGCTAGTGGTTTTGGAGATACGCAGTATTTT. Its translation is CASGFGDTQYF. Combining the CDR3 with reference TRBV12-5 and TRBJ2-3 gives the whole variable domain DARVTQTPRHKVTEMGQEVTMRCQPILGHNTVFWYRQTMMQGLELLAYFRNRAPLDDSGMPKDRFSAEMPDATLATLKIQPSEPRDSAVYFCASGFGDTQYFGPGTRLTVL.

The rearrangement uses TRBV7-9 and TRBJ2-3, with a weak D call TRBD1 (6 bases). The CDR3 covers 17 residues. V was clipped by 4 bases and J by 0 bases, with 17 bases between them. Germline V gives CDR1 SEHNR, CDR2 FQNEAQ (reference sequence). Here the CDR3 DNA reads TGTGCCAGCAGCTCCTTCCTGGGACAACTAAGCACAGATACGCAGTATTTT. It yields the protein CASSSFLGQLSTDTQYF.

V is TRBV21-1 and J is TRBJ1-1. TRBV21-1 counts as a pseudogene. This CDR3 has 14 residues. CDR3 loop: CASSERTFNTEAFF. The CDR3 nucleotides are TGTGCCAGCAGCGAGCGGACATTCAACACTGAAGCTTTCTTT.

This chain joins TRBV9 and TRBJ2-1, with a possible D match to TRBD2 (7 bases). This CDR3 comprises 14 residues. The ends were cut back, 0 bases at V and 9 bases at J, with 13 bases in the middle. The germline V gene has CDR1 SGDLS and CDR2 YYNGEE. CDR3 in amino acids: CASSVAGGRGEQFF. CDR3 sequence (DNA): TGTGCCAGCAGCGTAGCGGGGGGCCGGGGTGAGCAGTTCTTC.

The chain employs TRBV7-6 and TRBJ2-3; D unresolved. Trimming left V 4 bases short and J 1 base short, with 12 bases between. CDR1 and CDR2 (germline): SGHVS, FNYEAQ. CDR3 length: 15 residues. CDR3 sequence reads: CASSSGAMGTDTQYF. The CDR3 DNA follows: TGTGCCAGCAGCTCGGGCGCGATGGGCACAGATACGCAGTATTTT.